One T cell receptor (beta chain) is described in this entry. What it binds is not known. The sample originates from a study of molecular identifiers for immune sequencing clone quantification. V lost 4 bases to trimming and J lost 2 bases; unmatched junction nucleotides: 5. The CDR3 spans 13 residues. Germline CDR1 DFQATT, CDR2 SNEGSKA (reference sequence). Study findings and constraints: For highly expanded clones, sizes could be underestimated when identical TCR molecules share a barcode.

TCRdb re-called the PCR reads through MiXCR, storing one row per CDR3 protein. The top ten hold 4% to 4.5% of the sample, which has some 100,000 distinct CDR3 sequences, 36% seen once. This clonotype was sampled from a human donor in good health. Some libraries in this study had Jurkat cell RNA spiked in. The V and J genes are TRBV20-1 and TRBJ2-7; TRBD1 matches 7 bases. Material for sequencing was naive CD8+ T cells from blood, with Jurkat cell RNA spiked in. Stated subset: FACS-sorted CD8+CD4-CCR7+CD45RA+ naive T cells. The CDR3 protein is CSAKDRRAYEQYF. CDR3 DNA: TGCAGTGCTAAGGACAGGCGTGCCTACGAGCAGTACTTC.